This T cell receptor beta chain appears in the sequencing data of a study of CD8 T cells in ankylosing spondylitis. Study-wide results and caveats: There was a TCR beta motif, made of several highly homologous variants, that appeared characteristic of ankylosing spondylitis blood.

This clonotype was counted between two and nine times. Antigen specificity is unknown. Looked up from germline, CDR1 is MGHRA and CDR2 is YSYEKL. CDR3 size: 13 residues. V was pared by 6 bases and J by 1 base, with 8 bases between. Quantitative 5'-RACE with molecular barcodes generated TCR beta libraries. In TCRdb, the 5' RACE reads were re-called with MiXCR into one record per CDR3 protein. The data show hundreds of thousands of distinct CDR3 sequences, about a sixth seen once. This sequence joins TRBV4-1 and TRBJ2-3, with D maybe TRBD2 (6 bases). The sequenced sample consisted of blood, either unsorted or a sorted T cell fraction (not recorded which). The receptor was isolated from a male donor with ankylosing spondylitis. The CDR3: CASRGGGTDTQYF. The DNA for the CDR3 is TGCGCCAGCAGGGGGGGTGGCACAGATACGCAGTATTTT.